A single sample gave rise to the 5 T cell receptor beta chains below, sequenced in a study of response to subunit inactivated influenza vaccine. TCRdb redid the calling of the RT-PCR reads with MiXCR, one entry per CDR3 protein. The profile shows hundreds of thousands of distinct CDR3 sequences, about 25% of them singletons. The starting material was CD4+ T cells sorted from PBMCs, obtained roughly 5 days after vaccination. These receptors all come from a middle-aged man who received an inactivated influenza vaccine.

In this sample, this clonotype turned up a few times. The J gene is TRBJ1-5, the V gene TRBV6-2 or TRBV6-3; D not certain. Looked up from germline, CDR1 is MNHEY and CDR2 is SVGEGT. This CDR3 is built from 12 residues. V was pared by 2 bases and J by 6 bases, with 5 bases between. The CDR3: CASSYRFQPQHF. CDR3 DNA: TGTGCCAGCAGTTACCGATTTCAGCCCCAGCATTTT.

The chain carries TRBV20-1 and TRBJ2-7; D not resolved. Germline assignment: CDR1 DFQATT and CDR2 SNEGSKA (reference sequence). Trimming removed 4 bases at V and 0 bases at J, with 13 bases between. This CDR3 has 14 amino acids. As DNA, the CDR3 is TGCAGTGCTACCTTACCTCGAAGCTCCTACGAGCAGTACTTC. Translating it yields CSATLPRSSYEQYF.

This chain connects TRBV6-2 or TRBV6-3 to TRBJ2-7, with D unclear. The V end lost 2 bases, the J end lost 6 bases, and 8 bases lay between the germline ends. The germline V gene has CDR1 MNHEY and CDR2 SVGEGT. The CDR3 spans 12 residues. DNA of the CDR3: TGTGCCAGCAGTTACGTATCTCTCGAGCAGTACTTC. Translating it yields CASSYVSLEQYF.

The sample holds a few counts of this clonotype. V usage is TRBV20-1 and J usage is TRBJ1-1; D call uncertain. Germline V CDR1 and CDR2: DFQATT, SNEGSKA (reference sequence). Trimming removed 0 bases at V and 1 base at J, with 12 bases between. The CDR3 is 15 amino acids. In DNA form, the CDR3 reads TGCAGTGCTAGAGACCCCCGGTCGGGGAACACTGAAGCTTTCTTT. The encoded protein is CSARDPRSGNTEAFF.

The chain carries TRBV6-1 and TRBJ2-1; TRBD2 agrees at 13 bases. The CDR3 is 16 amino acids. With 5 bases clipped from V and 3 bases from J, the junction kept 4 bases outside the gene matches. Germline V CDR1 and CDR2: MNHNS, SASEGT. CDR3 residues: CASSRGTSGNYNEQFF. CDR3 in DNA: TGTGCCAGCAGTAGGGGGACTAGCGGGAACTACAATGAGCAGTTCTTC.